This is a list of T cell receptor beta chains from one sample in a study of cytomegalovirus exposure and HLA in healthy donors. The protocol was immunoSEQ multiplex PCR, while the TCRdb copy is restricted to in-frame clones and leaves out a portion. This table has some 170,000 clones, roughly 76% appearing once. Sample: PBMCs. The origin of the receptors is a woman between 18 and 30 years old in good health and CMV-seropositive. The CDR3 runs from the conserved cysteine through the conserved F or W. A D gene is named only where the DNA matches it firmly. The size entry is marked missing in some rows and otherwise reads once, few, many or a size class.

J gene: TRBJ2-3
D gene: TRBD2
clone size: -
V gene: TRBV5-1
CDR3 protein: CASSAEASGGPSTDTQYF
CDR3 DNA: TGCGCCAGCAGCGCCGAGGCTAGCGGGGGCCCGAGCACAGATACGCAGTATTTT

J gene: TRBJ1-1
D gene: -
clone size: -
V gene: TRBV11-2
CDR3 protein: CASSRGGPTEAFF
CDR3 DNA: TGTGCCAGCAGCCGGGGGGGACCCACTGAAGCTTTCTTT

J gene: TRBJ2-7
D gene: TRBD1
clone size: -
V gene: TRBV11-3
CDR3 protein: CASSSEGQGVVYEQYF
CDR3 DNA: TGTGCCAGCAGCTCAGAGGGACAGGGGGTTGTCTACGAGCAGTACTTC

J gene: TRBJ2-7
D gene: -
clone size: -
V gene: TRBV11-3
CDR3 protein: CASSLDPGYEQYF
CDR3 DNA: TGTGCCAGCAGCTTAGATCCCGGGTACGAGCAGTACTTC

J gene: TRBJ1-5
D gene: TRBD1
clone size: -
V gene: TRBV28
CDR3 protein: CASSPPRQGAQPQHF
CDR3 DNA: TGTGCCAGCAGTCCCCCCCGACAGGGGGCTCAGCCCCAGCATTTT

J gene: TRBJ1-3
D gene: -
clone size: -
V gene: TRBV5-6
CDR3 protein: CASSLAPYSGNTIYF
CDR3 DNA: TGTGCCAGCAGCTTGGCCCCTTACTCTGGAAACACCATATATTTT

J gene: TRBJ1-2
D gene: TRBD1
clone size: -
V gene: TRBV7-9
CDR3 protein: CASSFRDRDYGYTF
CDR3 DNA: TGTGCCAGCAGCTTTAGGGACAGGGACTATGGCTACACCTTC

J gene: TRBJ2-7
D gene: TRBD1
clone size: -
V gene: TRBV7-2
CDR3 protein: CASSRQGSEQYF
CDR3 DNA: TGTGCCAGCAGCAGACAGGGTTCCGAGCAGTACTTC

J gene: TRBJ1-1
D gene: TRBD1
clone size: -
V gene: TRBV2
CDR3 protein: CASSRQGRVTEAFF
CDR3 DNA: TGTGCCAGCAGTAGACAGGGTCGTGTCACTGAAGCTTTCTTT

J gene: TRBJ2-7
D gene: -
clone size: -
V gene: TRBV6-5
CDR3 protein: CASSYSRSSYEQYF
CDR3 DNA: TGTGCCAGCAGTTACTCGAGGAGTTCCTACGAGCAGTACTTC

J gene: TRBJ1-4
D gene: -
clone size: once
V gene: TRBV6-5
CDR3 protein: CASSSGVNEKLFF
CDR3 DNA: TGTGCCAGCAGTTCGGGAGTTAATGAAAAACTGTTTTTT

J gene: TRBJ2-7
D gene: TRBD1
clone size: -
V gene: TRBV13
CDR3 protein: CASRGTGTYEQYF
CDR3 DNA: TGTGCCAGCAGGGGGACAGGTACCTACGAGCAGTACTTC

J gene: TRBJ2-5
D gene: -
clone size: once
V gene: TRBV7-6
CDR3 protein: CASSNHGGFETQYF
CDR3 DNA: TGTGCCAGCAGTAACCACGGGGGATTCGAGACCCAGTACTTC

J gene: TRBJ1-1
D gene: -
clone size: -
V gene: TRBV7-8
CDR3 protein: CASSPRRATEAFF
CDR3 DNA: TGTGCCAGCAGCCCGCGGCGGGCCACTGAAGCTTTCTTT

J gene: TRBJ2-3
D gene: TRBD1
clone size: -
V gene: TRBV29-1
CDR3 protein: CSVEEGQVLSSTDTQYF
CDR3 DNA: TGCAGCGTTGAAGAAGGACAGGTACTCTCTAGCACAGATACGCAGTATTTT

J gene: TRBJ2-5
D gene: TRBD2
clone size: -
V gene: TRBV5-1
CDR3 protein: CASTQAGAMGRKTQYF
CDR3 DNA: TGCGCCAGCACCCAAGCGGGGGCCATGGGTCGGAAGACCCAGTACTTC

J gene: TRBJ2-3
D gene: -
clone size: -
V gene: TRBV9
CDR3 protein: CASSVEGAVTDTQYF
CDR3 DNA: TGTGCCAGCAGCGTAGAAGGGGCAGTCACAGATACGCAGTATTTT

J gene: TRBJ1-3
D gene: -
clone size: -
V gene: TRBV5-5
CDR3 protein: CASSRHPSGNTIYF
CDR3 DNA: TGTGCCAGCAGCCGACACCCCTCTGGAAACACCATATATTTT

J gene: TRBJ1-6
D gene: -
clone size: -
V gene: TRBV5-1
CDR3 protein: CASSLNVGENTSPLHF
CDR3 DNA: TGCGCCAGCAGCTTGAATGTGGGCGAGAATACTTCACCCCTCCACTTT

J gene: TRBJ2-5
D gene: TRBD2
clone size: -
V gene: TRBV19
CDR3 protein: CASSFRLAGYQETQYF
CDR3 DNA: TGTGCCAGTAGTTTCAGACTAGCGGGGTACCAAGAGACCCAGTACTTC

J gene: TRBJ2-7
D gene: -
clone size: -
V gene: TRBV6-4
CDR3 protein: CASSQGTSFYEQYF
CDR3 DNA: TGTGCCAGCAGTCAGGGGACCTCTTTCTACGAGCAGTACTTC

J gene: TRBJ2-7
D gene: TRBD1
clone size: -
V gene: TRBV28
CDR3 protein: CASREQGSLYEQYF
CDR3 DNA: TGTGCCAGCAGAGAACAGGGGAGCCTCTACGAGCAGTACTTC

J gene: TRBJ1-1
D gene: TRBD1
clone size: -
V gene: TRBV4-3
CDR3 protein: CASGDSGTENTEAFF
CDR3 DNA: TGCGCCAGCGGCGACTCCGGGACAGAGAACACTGAAGCTTTCTTT

J gene: TRBJ2-1
D gene: TRBD1
clone size: once
V gene: TRBV6-5
CDR3 protein: CASLRQGRFF
CDR3 DNA: TGTGCCAGCCTCCGACAGGGCCGGTTCTTC

J gene: TRBJ2-1
D gene: TRBD2
clone size: -
V gene: TRBV5-1
CDR3 protein: CASSLVGTSGNNEQFF
CDR3 DNA: TGCGCCAGCAGCTTGGTTGGGACTAGCGGGAACAATGAGCAGTTCTTC

J gene: TRBJ1-5
D gene: -
clone size: -
V gene: TRBV13
CDR3 protein: CASSLRGNNQPQHF
CDR3 DNA: TGTGCCAGCAGCTTAAGAGGGAACAATCAGCCCCAGCATTTT

J gene: TRBJ2-1
D gene: -
clone size: -
V gene: TRBV19
CDR3 protein: CASSIDGRLVSGNEQFF
CDR3 DNA: TGTGCCAGTAGTATAGATGGTCGTCTAGTTTCCGGCAATGAGCAGTTCTTC

J gene: TRBJ1-4
D gene: -
clone size: -
V gene: TRBV10-3
CDR3 protein: CAISELRDEKLFF
CDR3 DNA: TGTGCCATCAGTGAATTGAGGGATGAAAAACTGTTTTTT

J gene: TRBJ1-2
D gene: TRBD1
clone size: -
V gene: TRBV5-1
CDR3 protein: CASSLGDRESYGYTF
CDR3 DNA: TGCGCCAGCAGCTTGGGGGACAGGGAAAGCTATGGCTACACCTTC

J gene: TRBJ1-2
D gene: -
clone size: -
V gene: TRBV5-6
CDR3 protein: CASSGEVRPRGYTF
CDR3 DNA: TGTGCCAGCAGCGGAGAGGTGCGCCCTCGGGGCTACACCTTC

J gene: TRBJ2-7
D gene: -
clone size: few
V gene: TRBV4-2
CDR3 protein: CASSQRAAGAEGSYEQYF
CDR3 DNA: TGTGCCAGCAGCCAACGGGCTGCGGGGGCCGAGGGATCCTACGAGCAGTACTTC

J gene: TRBJ1-6
D gene: -
clone size: -
V gene: TRBV5-4
CDR3 protein: CVTAVQPSSGTLHF
CDR3 DNA: TGTGTCACTGCAGTACAGCCGAGCTCAGGGACCCTCCACTTT

J gene: TRBJ1-4
D gene: TRBD1
clone size: -
V gene: TRBV28
CDR3 protein: CASSTPVARQGGNNEKLFF
CDR3 DNA: TGTGCCAGCAGCACCCCTGTTGCCCGACAGGGGGGGAATAATGAAAAACTGTTTTTT

J gene: TRBJ1-1
D gene: TRBD1
clone size: few
V gene: TRBV19
CDR3 protein: CASSPQGAYYTEAFF
CDR3 DNA: TGTGCCAGTAGCCCACAGGGGGCTTATTACACTGAAGCTTTCTTT